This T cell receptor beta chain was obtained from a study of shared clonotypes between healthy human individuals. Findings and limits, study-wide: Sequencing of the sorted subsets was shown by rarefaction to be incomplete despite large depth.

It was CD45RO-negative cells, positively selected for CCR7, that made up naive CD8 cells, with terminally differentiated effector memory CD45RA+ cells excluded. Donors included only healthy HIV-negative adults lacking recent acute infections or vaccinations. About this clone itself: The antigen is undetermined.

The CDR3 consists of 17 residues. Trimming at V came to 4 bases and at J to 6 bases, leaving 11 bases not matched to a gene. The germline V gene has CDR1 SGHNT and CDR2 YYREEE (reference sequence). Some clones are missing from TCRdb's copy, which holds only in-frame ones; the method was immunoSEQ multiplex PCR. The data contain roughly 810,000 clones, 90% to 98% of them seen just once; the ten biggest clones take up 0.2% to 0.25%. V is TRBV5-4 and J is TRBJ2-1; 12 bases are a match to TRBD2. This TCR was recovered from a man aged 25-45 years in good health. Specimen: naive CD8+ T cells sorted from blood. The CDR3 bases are TGTGCCAGCAGCCTCAACGGACTAGCGGGATCGGTCAATGAGCAGTTCTTC. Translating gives CASSLNGLAGSVNEQFF. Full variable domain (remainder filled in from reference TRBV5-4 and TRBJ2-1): ETGVTQSPTHLIKTRGQQVTLRCSSQSGHNTVSWYQQALGQGPQFIFQYYREEENGRGNFPPRFSGLQFPNYSSELNVNALELDDSALYLCASSLNGLAGSVNEQFFGPGTRLTVL.